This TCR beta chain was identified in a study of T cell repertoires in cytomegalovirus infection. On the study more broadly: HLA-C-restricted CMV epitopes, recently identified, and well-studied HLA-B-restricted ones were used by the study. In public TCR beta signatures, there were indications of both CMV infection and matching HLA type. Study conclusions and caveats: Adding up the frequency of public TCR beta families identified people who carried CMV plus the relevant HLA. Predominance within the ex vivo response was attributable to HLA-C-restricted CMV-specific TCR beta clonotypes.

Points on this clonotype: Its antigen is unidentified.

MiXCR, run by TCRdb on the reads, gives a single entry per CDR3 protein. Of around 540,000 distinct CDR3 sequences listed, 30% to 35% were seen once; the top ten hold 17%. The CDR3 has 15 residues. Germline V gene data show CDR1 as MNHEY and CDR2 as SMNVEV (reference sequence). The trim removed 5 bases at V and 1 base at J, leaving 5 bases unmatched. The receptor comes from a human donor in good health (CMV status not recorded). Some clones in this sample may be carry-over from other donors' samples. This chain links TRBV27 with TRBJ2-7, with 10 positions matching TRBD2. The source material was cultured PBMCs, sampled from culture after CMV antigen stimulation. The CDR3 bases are TGTGCCAGCAGTAGGCTAGCGGGAGCATCCTACGAGCAGTACTTC. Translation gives CASSRLAGASYEQYF.